This TCR beta chain was documented in a study of long-term antiretroviral therapy in people with HIV. Study-level results: Spans of CDR3 length were tighter for HIV repertoires than for controls.

As for this clone: Its antigen is as yet unknown.

The trim removed 4 bases at V and 1 base at J, leaving 10 bases unmatched. This CDR3 spans 16 amino acids. Looked up from germline, CDR1 is SGHNT and CDR2 is YYREEE (reference sequence). Sequencing used immunoSEQ v3.0 at survey level. Sequencing used immunoSEQ multiplex PCR; TCRdb keeps in-frame clones, though not all of them. Of 48,000 or so clones detected, around 80% appear once; the ten largest clones hold approximately 3%. Cryopreserved PBMC numbered roughly 0.9-11 million per sample before DNA extraction. The sample here was unsorted PBMCs, taken 0.8 years after starting antiretroviral therapy. The clonotype comes from a woman aged 18-29 years with HIV. The rearrangement links TRBV5-4 to TRBJ2-7; 8 bases align to TRBD2. The DNA for the CDR3 is TGTGCCAGCAGCCTACCCACTAGCGGAGGGTCCTACGAGCAGTACTTC. Translation: CASSLPTSGGSYEQYF.